Here is one T cell receptor (beta chain) with its context. This record belongs to a study of shared clonotypes between healthy human individuals. Germline CDR1 reads MGHRA; CDR2 reads YSYEKL. The length of the CDR3 is 15 residues. With 1 base removed from V and 1 base from J, the gap between germline ends came to 10 bases. TCRdb's copy holds only in-frame clones and misses some; the assay was immunoSEQ multiplex PCR. The sample contains approximately 2.5 million clones, approximately 94% of which appear only once. This receptor was identified in a young man in good health. Some clones in this sample may be carry-over from other donors' samples. The chain recombines TRBV4-1 with TRBJ1-2, with D maybe TRBD1 (6 bases). The specimen was naive CD4+ T cells from PBMCs. Subset given: CD45RA+ positively selected. DNA for the CDR3: TGCGCCAGCAGCCAAGCCGGACAGAGTAACTATGGCTACACCTTC. It encodes CASSQAGQSNYGYTF.